This T cell receptor beta chain was retrieved from a study of OX40 agonist ivuxolimab in advanced cancers. V lost 4 bases to trimming and J lost 6 bases, with 20 bases between them. Per the germline V gene, CDR1 is SGHRS and CDR2 is YFSETQ. This CDR3 contains 15 residues. This clone has just a few counts. Profiling relied on immunoSEQ multiplex PCR, and the TCRdb table lists in-frame clones only, not all of them. Of more than 50,000 clones listed, about 80% are singletons. The chain combines TRBV5-1 with TRBJ2-7, with D tentatively TRBD2 (7 bases). The clonotype comes from an adult with an advanced solid tumor such as melanoma, head and neck, liver or kidney cancer. This sample comprised CD4+ or CD8+ T cells sorted from blood, obtained in a trial of the OX40 agonist ivuxolimab. For the CDR3, the DNA is TGCGCCAGCAGCCCGTCCAGGGGAGGGCCCCGCGAGCAGTACTTC. It codes for CASSPSRGGPREQYF. The entire variable domain, with the rest obtained from reference TRBV5-1 and TRBJ2-7, is as follows: KAGVTQTPRYLIKTRGQQVTLSCSPISGHRSVSWYQQTPGQGLQFLFEYFSETQRNKGNFPGRFSGRQFSNSRSEMNVSTLELGDSALYLCASSPSRGGPREQYFGPGTRLTVT.